These 2 T cell receptor beta chains were all obtained from the same sample, sequenced in a study of OX40 agonist ivuxolimab in advanced cancers. The data were produced by immunoSEQ multiplex PCR, yet TCRdb's version contains in-frame clones alone and is incomplete. The sample records around 45,000 clones, about nine tenths being singletons. The sample was CD4+ or CD8+ T cells sorted from blood, taken in a trial of the OX40 agonist ivuxolimab. Receptor source: an adult with an advanced solid tumor such as melanoma, head and neck, liver or kidney cancer.

The chain joins TRBV5-4 to TRBJ1-6; TRBD1 might be the D (5 bases). This CDR3 has 17 residues. Trimming stripped 0 bases from V and 5 bases from J, with 15 bases between. Germline V gene sequence: CDR1 SGHNT, CDR2 YYREEE (reference sequence). This CDR3 reads CASSLAWGAQDNSPLHF. The DNA of the CDR3 is TGTGCCAGCAGCTTGGCTTGGGGCGCGCAGGATAATTCACCCCTCCACTTT.

V usage is TRBV19 and J usage is TRBJ1-3; D is uncertain. V was shortened by 1 base and J by 1 base, with 8 bases between the two germline ends. The CDR3 extends over 15 amino acids. Per germline, CDR1 LNHDA and CDR2 SQIVND (reference sequence). The CDR3 is CASSIGSDSGNTIYF. CDR3 in DNA: TGTGCCAGTAGTATAGGGTCCGATTCTGGAAACACCATATATTTT.